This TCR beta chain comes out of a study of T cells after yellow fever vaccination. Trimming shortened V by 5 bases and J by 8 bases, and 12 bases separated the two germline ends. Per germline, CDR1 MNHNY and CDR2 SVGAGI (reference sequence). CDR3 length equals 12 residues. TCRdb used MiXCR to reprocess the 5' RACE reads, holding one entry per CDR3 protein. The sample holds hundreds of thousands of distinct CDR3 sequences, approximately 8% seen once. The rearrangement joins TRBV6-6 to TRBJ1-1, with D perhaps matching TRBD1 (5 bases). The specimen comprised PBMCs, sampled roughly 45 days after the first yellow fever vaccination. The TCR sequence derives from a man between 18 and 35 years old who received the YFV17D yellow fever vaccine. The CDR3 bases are TGTGCCAGCAGTGCTGGCAACAGGGAAGCTTTCTTT. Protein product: CASSAGNREAFF.